The 32 T cell receptor beta chains below all came from one sample that was sequenced in a study of blood T cell repertoires in COVID-19. Measured with immunoSEQ multiplex PCR; TCRdb has only the in-frame clones, and not every one. The sample has 55,000 to 70,000 clones; over 80% are singletons. Sample: peripheral blood. Receptors were obtained from a woman aged 80 or over with acute or convalescent COVID-19.

The rearrangement uses TRBV27 and TRBJ1-1; D gene ambiguous. In germline, CDR1 is MNHEY, CDR2 SMNVEV (reference sequence). The CDR3 sequence is 14 residues long. V was pared by 2 bases and J by 5 bases, with 12 bases between. The CDR3 loop reads CASSLRVERTEAFF. In DNA, the CDR3 is TGTGCCAGCAGTTTACGGGTTGAGAGGACTGAAGCTTTCTTT.

The chain joins TRBV6-5 to TRBJ1-6, with 7 positions matching TRBD1. The CDR3 sequence is 15 residues long. The germline V gene has CDR1 MNHEY and CDR2 SVGAGI. Trimming took 6 bases from V and 5 from J; bases not matched to a gene: 7. This CDR3 reads CASSLTGVDNSPLHF. The CDR3 DNA is TGTGCCAGCAGCCTAACAGGGGTTGATAATTCACCCCTCCACTTT.

The chain uses TRBV30 and TRBJ1-5; 7 nucleotides match TRBD1. Trimming at V came to 0 bases and at J to 1 base, leaving 9 bases not matched to a gene. The germline V gene has CDR1 GTSNPN and CDR2 SVGIG (reference sequence). The CDR3 has 17 residues. The CDR3 DNA follows: TGTGCCTGGAGTGTCGGGCAGGGGGGAGGAAGCAATCAGCCCCAGCATTTT. It yields the protein CAWSVGQGGGSNQPQHF.

The V and J genes are TRBV2 and TRBJ1-4, with D maybe TRBD1 (6 bases). Trimming removed 4 bases from V and 7 bases from J, with 10 bases in between. CDR1 is SNHLY, CDR2 FYNNEI, per germline. The CDR3 has 13 residues. This chain's CDR3 is CASSAQGGEKLFF. The CDR3 bases are TGTGCCAGCAGTGCACAGGGCGGTGAAAAACTGTTTTTT.

The rearrangement joins TRBV19 to TRBJ1-2; 8 bases fit TRBD1. Germline CDR1 is LNHDA and CDR2 is SQIVND (reference sequence). This CDR3 is 16 amino acids long. The ends lost 4 bases at V and 4 bases at J; junction bases unmatched: 11. The DNA of the CDR3 is TGTGCCAGTAGTACTGGGGGAACAGGGGGTAGCTATGGCTACACCTTC. Its translation: CASSTGGTGGSYGYTF.

The chain recombines TRBV2 with TRBJ2-7; 11 nucleotides agree with TRBD2. The length of the CDR3 is 15 residues. Losses at the gene ends were 5 bases for V and 1 base for J; bases not matched to a gene: 4. In germline, CDR1 is SNHLY, CDR2 FYNNEI. The CDR3 is CASSFRLAGSYEQYF. CDR3 sequence (DNA): TGTGCCAGCAGTTTCCGACTAGCGGGGTCCTACGAGCAGTACTTC.

This clone was detected only a few times. V and J are TRBV28 and TRBJ2-3; possible D gene TRBD1, 5 bases. The V gene's germline CDR1 is MDHEN and CDR2 SYDVKM. V dropped 8 bases and J dropped 2 bases, with 17 bases sitting between them. The CDR3 runs 15 residues. The CDR3 DNA is TGTGCCAGCTATAAGGGGTCTACCCCCACAGATACGCAGTATTTT. This translates into CASYKGSTPTDTQYF.

The chain links TRBV24-1 to TRBJ2-6, with TRBD1 matching over 8 bases. V shed 3 bases and J 4 bases; nucleotides not matched to a gene: 7. This CDR3 comprises 17 residues. In germline, CDR1 is KGHDR, CDR2 SFDVKD. The CDR3 loop reads CATSDDSRGRGANVLTF. The CDR3 nucleotides read TGTGCCACCAGTGATGACTCCAGGGGGCGAGGGGCCAACGTCCTGACTTTC.

The CDR3: CASSLGYGNYEQYF. The CDR3 nucleotides read TGTGCCAGCAGCTTGGGGTACGGGAACTACGAGCAGTACTTC. The V gene is TRBV5-8, the J gene TRBJ2-7; D is perhaps TRBD2 (5 bases). The CDR3 extends over 14 amino acids. Between the trimmed V and J ends, which lost 0 bases and 3 bases, there was a span of 10 bases. Germline lookup yields CDR1 SGHTS and CDR2 YDEGEE.

The V gene is TRBV28, the J gene TRBJ2-1, with 11 nucleotides matching TRBD2. V lost 6 bases and J lost 6; bases outside the gene matches: 13. The CDR3 runs to 17 residues. The germline V gene encodes CDR1 MDHEN and CDR2 SYDVKM. CDR3 amino acids: CASRQWGLAAGGNEQFF. The CDR3 DNA follows: TGTGCCAGCAGGCAATGGGGACTAGCGGCCGGAGGCAATGAGCAGTTCTTC.

DNA of the CDR3: TGTGCCACCAGCGGAGCGCAAATCTTTAGCGGGAGAGTCGGGAATGAGCAGTTCTTC. Its translation: CATSGAQIFSGRVGNEQFF. The V and J genes are TRBV15 and TRBJ2-1; TRBD2 matches at 9 bases. CDR1 and CDR2 (germline): LNHNV, YYDKDF (reference sequence). J gave up 7 bases and V 5 bases, and 21 bases lay outside the gene matches. The CDR3 is made up of 19 amino acids.

This chain uses TRBV30 with TRBJ2-7, with D possibly matching TRBD2 (7 bases). The V end was cut by 2 bases, the J end by 4 bases, with 12 bases between. The CDR3 runs to 13 residues. The germline V gene encodes CDR1 GTSNPN and CDR2 SVGIG (reference sequence). CDR3 sequence reads: CAWSFGGAYEQYF. The DNA of the CDR3 is TGTGCCTGGAGTTTTGGGGGGGCTTACGAGCAGTACTTC.

V usage is TRBV5-1 and J usage is TRBJ2-7, with TRBD1 matching 7 bases. CDR3 length equals 14 residues. Germline trimming cut 5 bases from V and 4 bases from J; bases unmatched to any gene: 9. Germline V gene sequence: CDR1 SGHRS, CDR2 YFSETQ. The CDR3, as DNA: TGCGCCAGCAGTTCCAAGACAGGGTGGTACGAGCAGTACTTC. This translates into CASSSKTGWYEQYF.

The chain employs TRBV12-5 and TRBJ2-7, with TRBD2 identical over 15 bases. CDR3 size: 17 residues. Germline CDR1 is LGHNT and CDR2 is FRNRAP. Unmatched junction bases numbered 3, after V lost 2 bases and J lost 1 base. The CDR3 loop is CASGLPGLAGGSYEQYF. CDR3 bases: TGTGCTAGTGGTTTGCCGGGACTAGCGGGGGGATCCTACGAGCAGTACTTC.

The chain carries TRBV29-1 and TRBJ2-7, with 7 bases that match TRBD1. Germline CDR1 is SQVTM and CDR2 is ANQGSEA. The CDR3 runs to 14 residues. After removal of 2 bases from V and 3 bases from J, the junction contained 7 bases not matched to a gene. The CDR3 DNA follows: TGCAGCGTTGAAACCCCGGGACAGAACTACGAGCAGTACTTC. Protein: CSVETPGQNYEQYF.

The V call is TRBV5-6, the J call TRBJ1-1, with 10 bases that match TRBD1. The J segment lost 1 base and the V segment lost 5 bases, leaving 11 bases of the junction unmatched. Germline V gene lookup returns CDR1 SGHDT and CDR2 YYEEEE. This CDR3 has 17 amino acids. CDR3 region: CASRPVRQGAANTEAFF. For the CDR3, the DNA is TGTGCCAGCAGACCCGTACGACAGGGGGCCGCGAACACTGAAGCTTTCTTT.

The chain uses TRBV7-3 and TRBJ2-7; D is uncertain. The CDR3 is 13 amino acids. Germline values: CDR1 SGHTA, CDR2 FQGTGA. Deletions cut 5 bases from V and 4 bases from J, with 12 bases between. The CDR3 spells CASSPRLRYEQYF. In DNA form, the CDR3 reads TGTGCCAGCAGCCCGCGGCTTCGTTACGAGCAGTACTTC.

This clone was picked up a small number of times. The chain employs TRBV7-3 and TRBJ1-6; D is unclear. This CDR3 comprises 14 residues. V lost 5 bases and J 5 bases, leaving 10 bases between the germline ends. Germline-derived CDR1 and CDR2 are SGHTA and FQGTGA. CDR3 DNA sequence: TGTGCCAGCAGCCGGGGAGAGCATAATTCACCCCTCCACTTT. Translating it yields CASSRGEHNSPLHF.

The genes are TRBV4-2 and TRBJ1-1, with D possibly matching TRBD1 (5 bases). Per the germline V gene, CDR1 is LGHNA and CDR2 is YNFKEQ. There are 17 residues in the CDR3. The ends were cut back, 1 base at V and 0 bases at J, with 15 bases in the middle. CDR3 DNA sequence: TGTGCCAGCAGCCAAGTTAAGGGGATAGGGATGAACACTGAAGCTTTCTTT. Translated: CASSQVKGIGMNTEAFF.

The CDR3 sequence: CATSERAGENYNEQFF. The DNA of the CDR3 is TGTGCCACCAGTGAGCGGGCGGGTGAAAACTACAATGAGCAGTTCTTC. This chain joins TRBV24-1 and TRBJ2-1; weak D call: TRBD2 (5 bases). V was pared by 4 bases and J by 3 bases, with 15 bases between. Germline V gene lookup returns CDR1 KGHDR and CDR2 SFDVKD. The CDR3 runs 16 residues.

The chain combines TRBV9 with TRBJ2-7; 7 bases fit TRBD1. This CDR3 is built from 13 residues. Losses at the gene ends were 4 bases for V and 7 bases for J; bases not matched to a gene: 8. Germline V gives CDR1 SGDLS, CDR2 YYNGEE. The CDR3 DNA is TGTGCCAGCAGCACAGGACAGGCTAGAGAGCAGTACTTC. Its protein product is CASSTGQAREQYF.

This clone has a handful of counts. This rearrangement joins TRBV6-5 to TRBJ1-5; 8 bases agree with TRBD1. Trimming cost V 6 bases and J 4 bases; bases outside gene matches: 8. CDR3 length equals 15 residues. Germline CDR1 reads MNHEY; CDR2 reads SVGAGI. CDR3 sequence reads: CASRPGQGPNQPQHF. The CDR3, as DNA: TGTGCCAGCAGACCCGGACAGGGTCCGAATCAGCCCCAGCATTTT.

The chain combines TRBV30 with TRBJ1-2; D is uncertain. The length of the CDR3 is 13 residues. The germline V and J ends were trimmed by 0 bases and 5 bases, with 10 bases remaining between them. Per germline, CDR1 GTSNPN and CDR2 SVGIG (reference sequence). CDR3 residues: CAWSVTRTYGYTF. The CDR3 bases are TGTGCCTGGAGTGTAACAAGGACTTATGGCTACACCTTC.

The V call is TRBV9, the J call TRBJ2-5, with D possibly TRBD2 on 6 matching bases. V was shortened by 7 bases and J by 0 bases, with 10 bases between the two germline ends. The CDR3 has 13 residues. From germline, CDR1 is SGDLS and CDR2 YYNGEE. This CDR3 reads CASQRGNQETQYF. As DNA, the CDR3 is TGTGCCAGCCAACGGGGGAACCAAGAGACCCAGTACTTC.

CDR3 nucleotides: TGTGCCTGGGGACTAGCGCTGGGGGGGGAGCTGTTTTTT. As protein: CAWGLALGGELFF. The rearrangement links TRBV30 to TRBJ2-2; 9 bases map to TRBD2. After removal of 5 bases from V and 8 bases from J, the junction contained 6 bases not matched to a gene. CDR1 and CDR2 (germline): GTSNPN, SVGIG (reference sequence). The CDR3 runs to 13 residues.

This clone was seen more than once but under ten times. The chain employs TRBV24-1 and TRBJ2-7, with D possibly being TRBD2 (6 bases). The V and J ends lost 2 bases and 5 bases respectively, with 9 bases between them. The germline V gene encodes CDR1 KGHDR and CDR2 SFDVKD. This CDR3 is 13 amino acids long. The CDR3 is CATSDWEENEQYF. CDR3 bases: TGTGCCACCAGTGATTGGGAGGAAAACGAGCAGTACTTC.

This clone was recorded a few times. The rearrangement joins TRBV18 to TRBJ2-7; maybe TRBD1 (5 bases). The V gene's germline CDR1 is KGHSH and CDR2 LQKENI. The CDR3 has 13 residues. V lost 3 bases and J lost 7, with 13 bases in between. The CDR3 DNA follows: TGTGCCAGCTCACCGGCAGGGTGGGGTGAGCAGTACTTC. Translating it yields CASSPAGWGEQYF. The complete variable domain, with remaining parts taken from reference TRBV18 and TRBJ2-7, reads NAGVMQNPRHLVRRRGQEARLRCSPMKGHSHVYWYRQLPEEGLKFMVYLQKENIIDESGMPKERFSAEFPKEGPSILRIQQVVRGDSAAYFCASSPAGWGEQYFGPGTRLTVT.

The chain uses TRBV28 and TRBJ2-1; D unresolved. This CDR3 is 13 amino acids long. V was cut by 6 bases and J by 0 bases, with 6 bases left in between. Germline assignment: CDR1 MDHEN and CDR2 SYDVKM. CDR3 sequence reads: CASSRFSYNEQFF. The CDR3 DNA sequence: TGTGCCAGCAGCCGTTTCTCCTACAATGAGCAGTTCTTC. Looking up the rest from reference TRBV28 and TRBJ2-1 gives the full variable domain: DVKVTQSSRYLVKRTGEKVFLECVQDMDHENMFWYRQDPGLGLRLIYFSYDVKMKEKGDIPEGYSVSREKKERFSLILESASTNQTSMYLCASSRFSYNEQFFGPGTRLTVL.

The rearrangement links TRBV3-1 (or the pseudogene TRBV3-2) to TRBJ1-1; tentatively, D is TRBD1 (6 bases). Germline loops: CDR1 LGHDT, CDR2 YNNKEL (reference sequence). The CDR3 contains 14 residues. The V end lost 4 bases, the J end lost 1 base, and 10 bases lay between the germline ends. CDR3 sequence: CASSRRGGNTEAFF. CDR3 nucleotide sequence: TGTGCCAGCAGCCGAAGGGGGGGGAACACTGAAGCTTTCTTT.

The chain links TRBV6-6 to TRBJ2-2; TRBD1 might be the D (5 bases). This CDR3 is built from 16 residues. Germline assignment: CDR1 MNHNY and CDR2 SVGAGI (reference sequence). V gave up 5 bases and J gave up 1 base, with 14 bases separating them. Here the CDR3 reads CASSTQGNWNTGELFF. Written as DNA, the CDR3 is TGTGCCAGCAGTACTCAGGGAAATTGGAACACCGGGGAGCTGTTTTTT.

This clone was picked up one time. V gene TRBV7-9 combines with J gene TRBJ2-4; the match to TRBD1 covers 7 bases. Germline V lookup: CDR1 SEHNR, CDR2 FQNEAQ (reference sequence). The CDR3 sequence is 16 residues long. The ends lost 2 bases at V and 0 bases at J; junction bases unmatched: 4. This CDR3 is CASSLNQGVAKNIQYF. Here the CDR3 DNA reads TGTGCCAGCAGCTTAAATCAGGGGGTAGCCAAAAACATTCAGTACTTC.

The chain recombines TRBV5-1 with TRBJ2-2; D might be TRBD2 (6 bases). Germline assignment: CDR1 SGHRS and CDR2 YFSETQ. Between the trimmed V and J ends, which lost 1 base and 6 bases, there was a span of 7 bases. The CDR3 spans 13 residues. The CDR3 DNA follows: TGCGCCAGCAGCTTGAGCGGGTCCGGGGAGCTGTTTTTT. Its translation: CASSLSGSGELFF.